This TCR beta chain was found in a study of shared clonotypes between healthy human individuals. The V and J ends lost 5 bases and 2 bases, in that order; junction bases with no gene match: 3. CDR3 size: 13 residues. In germline, CDR1 is LNHDA, CDR2 SQIVND (reference sequence). This clone was counted once. Other DNA sequences of this sample code for an identical CDR3. Assay: immunoSEQ multiplex PCR; the TCRdb copy retains only in-frame clones and omits some. The sample yields around 2,000,000 clones, about 95% seen once. Naive CD8 cells comprised CD45RO-negative, CCR7-positively selected cells, excluding terminally differentiated effector memory CD45RA+ cells.

The sequence derives from a man between 18 and 35 years old in good health. This chain links TRBV19 with TRBJ2-7; 7 bases map to TRBD1. The specimen was naive CD8+ T cells sorted from blood. The CDR3 loop reads CASSVGTAYEQYF. CDR3 sequence (DNA): TGTGCCAGTAGTGTAGGGACAGCCTACGAGCAGTACTTC.